This T cell receptor beta chain was sequenced in a study of PD-1 blockade in classical Hodgkin lymphoma. The wider study: Nivolumab 3 mg/kg was given intravenously every 2 weeks.

Only in-frame clones appear in the TCRdb table, and some are missing; sequencing was by immunoSEQ multiplex PCR. The repertoire holds some 96,000 clones, with about four fifths as singletons. Following autologous stem cell transplantation, relapse occurred in every patient, and exposure to brentuximab vedotin varied. V lost 4 bases and J 6 bases, leaving 18 bases between the germline ends. Germline V gene lookup returns CDR1 KGHSH and CDR2 LQKENI. This CDR3 contains 16 residues. The specimen was peripheral blood mononuclear cells (PBMCs), collected before the second cycle of nivolumab. This clonotype was sampled from a human donor with classical Hodgkin lymphoma. The chain links TRBV18 to TRBJ2-2; D tentatively reads TRBD1 or TRBD2 (5 bases each). CDR3 protein: CASSLKTPGAAGELFF. CDR3 in DNA: TGTGCCAGCTCACTGAAAACCCCCGGGGCTGCCGGGGAGCTGTTTTTT.